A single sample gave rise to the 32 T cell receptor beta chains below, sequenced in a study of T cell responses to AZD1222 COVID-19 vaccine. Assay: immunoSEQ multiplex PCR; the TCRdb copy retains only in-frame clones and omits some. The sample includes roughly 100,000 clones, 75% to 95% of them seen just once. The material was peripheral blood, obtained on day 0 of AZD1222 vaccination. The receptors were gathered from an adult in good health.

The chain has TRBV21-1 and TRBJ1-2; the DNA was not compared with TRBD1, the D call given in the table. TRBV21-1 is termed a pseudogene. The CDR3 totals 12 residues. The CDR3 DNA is TGTGCCAGCAGTTACGTCATGGTCCCCAGGACCTTC. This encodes CASSYVMVPRTF.

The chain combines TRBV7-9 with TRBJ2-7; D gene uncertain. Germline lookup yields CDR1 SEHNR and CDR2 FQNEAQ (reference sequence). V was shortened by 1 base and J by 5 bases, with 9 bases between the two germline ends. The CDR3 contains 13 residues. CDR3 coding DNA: TGTGCCAGCAGCTTAGTAAACCTCGACGAGCAGTACTTC. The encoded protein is CASSLVNLDEQYF. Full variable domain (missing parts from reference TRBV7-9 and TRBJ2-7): DTGVSQNPRHKITKRGQNVTFRCDPISEHNRLYWYRQTLGQGPEFLTYFQNEAQLEKSRLLSDRFSAERPKGSFSTLEIQRTEQGDSAMYLCASSLVNLDEQYFGPGTRLTVT.

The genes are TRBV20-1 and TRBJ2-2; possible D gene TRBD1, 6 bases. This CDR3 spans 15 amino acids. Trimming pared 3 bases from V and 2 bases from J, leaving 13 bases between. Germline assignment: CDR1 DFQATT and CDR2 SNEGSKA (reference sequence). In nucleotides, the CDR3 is TGCAGTGCTAGTCCTGGACAGTACAACACCGGGGAGCTGTTTTTT. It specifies CSASPGQYNTGELFF.

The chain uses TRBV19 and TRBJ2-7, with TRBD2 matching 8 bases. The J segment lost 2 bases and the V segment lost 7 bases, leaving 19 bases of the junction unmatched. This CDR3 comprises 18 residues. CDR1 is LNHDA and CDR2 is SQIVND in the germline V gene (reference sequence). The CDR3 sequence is CASTKTWTSQRKTYEQYF. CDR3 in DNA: TGTGCCAGTACCAAGACGTGGACTAGCCAAAGAAAAACCTACGAGCAGTACTTC.

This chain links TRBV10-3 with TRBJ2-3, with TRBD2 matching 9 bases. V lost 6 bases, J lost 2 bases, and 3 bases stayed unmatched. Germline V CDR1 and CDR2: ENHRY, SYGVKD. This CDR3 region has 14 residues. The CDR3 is CAIRTSGNTDTQYF. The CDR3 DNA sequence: TGTGCCATCAGGACTAGCGGTAACACAGATACGCAGTATTTT.

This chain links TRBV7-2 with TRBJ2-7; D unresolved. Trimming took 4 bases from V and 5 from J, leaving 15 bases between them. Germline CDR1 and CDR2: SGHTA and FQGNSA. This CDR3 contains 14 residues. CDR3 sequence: CASSYQHLGDEQYF. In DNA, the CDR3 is TGTGCCAGCAGCTACCAACACCTCGGCGACGAGCAGTACTTC.

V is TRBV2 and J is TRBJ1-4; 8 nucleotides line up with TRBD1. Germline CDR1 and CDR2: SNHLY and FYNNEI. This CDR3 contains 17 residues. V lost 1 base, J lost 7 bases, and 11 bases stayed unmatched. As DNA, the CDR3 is TGTGCCAGCAGTGAAGAGGCAGGGGGCGAGAAGAGTGAAAAACTGTTTTTT. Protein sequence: CASSEEAGGEKSEKLFF.

For the CDR3, the DNA is TGTGCCAGCAGTTACTCTGGACAGGGCAAGGTCTACGAGCAGTACTTC. Amino acid sequence: CASSYSGQGKVYEQYF. The rearrangement joins TRBV6-5 to TRBJ2-7; the match to TRBD1 covers 8 bases. The trim removed 0 bases at V and 3 bases at J, leaving 7 bases unmatched. From germline, CDR1 is MNHEY and CDR2 SVGAGI. The CDR3 is 16 amino acids.

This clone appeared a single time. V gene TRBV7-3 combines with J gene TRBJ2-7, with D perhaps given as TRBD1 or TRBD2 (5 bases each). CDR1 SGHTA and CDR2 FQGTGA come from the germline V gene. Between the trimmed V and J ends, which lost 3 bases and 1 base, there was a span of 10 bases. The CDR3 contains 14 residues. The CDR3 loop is CASSFDGASYEQYF. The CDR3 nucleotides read TGTGCCAGCAGCTTTGACGGGGCTTCCTACGAGCAGTACTTC.

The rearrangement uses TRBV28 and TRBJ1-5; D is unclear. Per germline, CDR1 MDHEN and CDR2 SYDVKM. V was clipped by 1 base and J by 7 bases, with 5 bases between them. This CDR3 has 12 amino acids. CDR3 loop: CASSLSRQPQHF. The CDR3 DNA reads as TGTGCCAGCAGTTTATCCCGCCAGCCCCAGCATTTT.

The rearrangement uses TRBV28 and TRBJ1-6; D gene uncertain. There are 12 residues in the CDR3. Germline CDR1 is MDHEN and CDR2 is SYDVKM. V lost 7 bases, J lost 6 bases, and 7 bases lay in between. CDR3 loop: CASTDGNSPLHF. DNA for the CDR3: TGTGCCAGCACGGACGGTAATTCACCCCTCCACTTT.

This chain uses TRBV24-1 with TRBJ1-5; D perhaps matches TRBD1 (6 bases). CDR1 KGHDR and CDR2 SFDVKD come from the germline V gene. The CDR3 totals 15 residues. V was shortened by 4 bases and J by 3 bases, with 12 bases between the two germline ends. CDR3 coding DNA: TGTGCCACCAGTGAAGAGGGGGGGTCCAATCAGCCCCAGCATTTT. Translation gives CATSEEGGSNQPQHF.

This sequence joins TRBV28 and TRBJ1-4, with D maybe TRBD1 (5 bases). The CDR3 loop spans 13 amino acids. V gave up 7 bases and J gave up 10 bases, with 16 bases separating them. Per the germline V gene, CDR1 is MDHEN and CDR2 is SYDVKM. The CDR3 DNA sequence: TGTGCCAGCACCTGGGAGGGGTTAGGAAAACTGTTTTTT. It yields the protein CASTWEGLGKLFF.

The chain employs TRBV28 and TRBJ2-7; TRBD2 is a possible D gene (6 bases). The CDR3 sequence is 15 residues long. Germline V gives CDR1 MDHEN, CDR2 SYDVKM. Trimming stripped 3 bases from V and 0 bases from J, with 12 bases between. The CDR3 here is CASSFVRGTSYEQYF. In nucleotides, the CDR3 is TGTGCCAGCAGTTTCGTCCGCGGGACCTCCTACGAGCAGTACTTC.

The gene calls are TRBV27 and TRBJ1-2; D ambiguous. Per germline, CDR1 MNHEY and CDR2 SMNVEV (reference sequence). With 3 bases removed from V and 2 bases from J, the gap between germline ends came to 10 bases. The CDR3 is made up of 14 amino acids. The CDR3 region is CASSFTITNYGYTF. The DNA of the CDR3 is TGTGCCAGCAGTTTTACCATTACCAACTATGGCTACACCTTC.

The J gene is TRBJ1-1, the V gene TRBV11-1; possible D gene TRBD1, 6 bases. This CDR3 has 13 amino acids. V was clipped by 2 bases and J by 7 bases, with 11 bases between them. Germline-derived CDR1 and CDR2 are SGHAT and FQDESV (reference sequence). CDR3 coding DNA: TGTGCCAGCAGCTTACAGGGGTGGAATGAAGCTTTCTTT. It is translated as CASSLQGWNEAFF.

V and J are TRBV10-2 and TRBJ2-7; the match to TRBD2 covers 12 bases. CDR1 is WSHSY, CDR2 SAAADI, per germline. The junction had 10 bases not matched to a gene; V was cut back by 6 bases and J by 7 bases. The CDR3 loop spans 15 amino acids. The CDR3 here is CASRQRLAGVGEQYF. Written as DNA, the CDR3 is TGCGCCAGCAGGCAAAGACTAGCGGGAGTCGGGGAGCAGTACTTC.

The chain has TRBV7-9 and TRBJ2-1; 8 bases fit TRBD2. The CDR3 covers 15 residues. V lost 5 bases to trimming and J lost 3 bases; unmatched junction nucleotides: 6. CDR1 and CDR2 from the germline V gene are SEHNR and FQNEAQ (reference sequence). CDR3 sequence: CASSHGSGSYNEQFF. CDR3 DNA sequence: TGTGCCAGCAGCCATGGGAGCGGGAGCTACAATGAGCAGTTCTTC.

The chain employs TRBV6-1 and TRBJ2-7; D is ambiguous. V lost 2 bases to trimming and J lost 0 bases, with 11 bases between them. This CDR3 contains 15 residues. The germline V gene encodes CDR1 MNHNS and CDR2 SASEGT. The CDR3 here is CASSELALSSYEQYF. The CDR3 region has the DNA TGTGCCAGCAGTGAATTAGCCCTGAGCTCCTACGAGCAGTACTTC.

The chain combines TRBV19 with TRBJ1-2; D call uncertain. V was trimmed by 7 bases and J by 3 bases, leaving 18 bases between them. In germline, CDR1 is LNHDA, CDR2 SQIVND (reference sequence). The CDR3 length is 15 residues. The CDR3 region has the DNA TGTGCCAGTAATACGAAGGAGGTTATGGACTATGGCTACACCTTC. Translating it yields CASNTKEVMDYGYTF.

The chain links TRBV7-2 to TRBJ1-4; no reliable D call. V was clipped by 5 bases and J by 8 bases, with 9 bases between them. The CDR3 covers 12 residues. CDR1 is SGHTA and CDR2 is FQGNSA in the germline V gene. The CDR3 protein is CASSQGSEKLFF. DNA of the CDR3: TGTGCCAGCAGCCAAGGGTCAGAAAAACTGTTTTTT.

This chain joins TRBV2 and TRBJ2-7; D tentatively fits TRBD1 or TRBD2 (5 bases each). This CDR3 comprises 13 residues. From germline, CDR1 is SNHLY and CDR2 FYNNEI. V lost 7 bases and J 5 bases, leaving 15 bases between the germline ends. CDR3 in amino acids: CASTGTSAHEQYF. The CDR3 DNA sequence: TGTGCCAGCACTGGGACCTCGGCCCACGAGCAGTACTTC.

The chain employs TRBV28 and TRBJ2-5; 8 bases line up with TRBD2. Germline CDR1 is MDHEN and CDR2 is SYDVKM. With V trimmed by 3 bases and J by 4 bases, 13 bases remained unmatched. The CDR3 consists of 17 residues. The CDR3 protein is CASSFGYTRGGGETQYF. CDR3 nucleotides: TGTGCCAGCAGTTTTGGCTACACCCGGGGGGGAGGAGAGACCCAGTACTTC.

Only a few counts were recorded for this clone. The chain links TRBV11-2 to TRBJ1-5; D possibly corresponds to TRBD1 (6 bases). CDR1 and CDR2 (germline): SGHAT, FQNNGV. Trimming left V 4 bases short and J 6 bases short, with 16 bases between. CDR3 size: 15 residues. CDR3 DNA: TGTGCCAGCAGCTCAGGGGCAGGGACGAGTCAGCCCCAGCATTTT. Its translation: CASSSGAGTSQPQHF.

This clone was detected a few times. The CDR3 sequence is CATSRPLAGFDNEQFF. CDR3 coding DNA: TGTGCCACCAGTCGTCCACTAGCGGGATTCGACAATGAGCAGTTCTTC. V is TRBV24-1 and J is TRBJ2-1, with 10 positions matching TRBD2. Trimming cost V 6 bases and J 5 bases; bases outside gene matches: 9. CDR1 and CDR2 (germline): KGHDR, SFDVKD. This CDR3 spans 16 amino acids.

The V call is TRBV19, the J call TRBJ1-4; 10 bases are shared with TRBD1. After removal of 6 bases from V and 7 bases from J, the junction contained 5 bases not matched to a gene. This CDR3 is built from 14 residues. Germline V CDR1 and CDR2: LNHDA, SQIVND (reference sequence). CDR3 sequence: CASRMTGGSEKLFF. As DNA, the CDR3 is TGTGCCAGTAGGATGACAGGGGGCTCTGAAAAACTGTTTTTT. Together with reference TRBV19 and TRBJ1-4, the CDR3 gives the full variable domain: DGGITQSPKYLFRKEGQNVTLSCEQNLNHDAMYWYRQDPGQGLRLIYYSQIVNDFQKGDIAEGYSVSREKKESFPLTVTSAQKNPTAFYLCASRMTGGSEKLFFGSGTQLSVL.

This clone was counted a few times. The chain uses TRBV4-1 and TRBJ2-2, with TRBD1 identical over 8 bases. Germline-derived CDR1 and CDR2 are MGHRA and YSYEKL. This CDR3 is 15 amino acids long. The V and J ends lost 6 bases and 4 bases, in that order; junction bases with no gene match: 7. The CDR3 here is CASSHPTGGTGELFF. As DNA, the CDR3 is TGCGCCAGCAGTCACCCTACAGGGGGCACCGGGGAGCTGTTTTTT.

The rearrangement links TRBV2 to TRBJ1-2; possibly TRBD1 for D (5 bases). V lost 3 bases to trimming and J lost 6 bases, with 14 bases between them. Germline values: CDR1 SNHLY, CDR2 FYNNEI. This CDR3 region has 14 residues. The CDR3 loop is CASSDRGKFDGYTF. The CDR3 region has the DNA TGTGCCAGCAGTGATAGGGGAAAATTCGATGGCTACACCTTC.

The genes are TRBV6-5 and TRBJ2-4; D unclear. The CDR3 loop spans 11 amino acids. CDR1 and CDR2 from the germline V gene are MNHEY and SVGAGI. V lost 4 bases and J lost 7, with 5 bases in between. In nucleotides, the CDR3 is TGTGCCAGCAGTTCCCAGAACATTCAGTACTTC. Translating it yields CASSSQNIQYF.

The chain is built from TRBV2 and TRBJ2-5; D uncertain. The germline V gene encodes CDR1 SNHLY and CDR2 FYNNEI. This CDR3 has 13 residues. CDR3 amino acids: CVETGGDQETQYF. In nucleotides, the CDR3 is TGTGTCGAGACCGGTGGAGATCAAGAGACCCAGTACTTC.

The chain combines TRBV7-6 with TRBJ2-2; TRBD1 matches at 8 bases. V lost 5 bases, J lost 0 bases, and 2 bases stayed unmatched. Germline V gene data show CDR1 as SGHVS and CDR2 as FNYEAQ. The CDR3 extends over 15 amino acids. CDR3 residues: CASSRQGPNTGELFF. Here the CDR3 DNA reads TGTGCCAGCAGCCGACAGGGGCCGAACACCGGGGAGCTGTTTTTT. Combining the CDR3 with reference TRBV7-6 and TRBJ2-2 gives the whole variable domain GAGVSQSPRYKVTKRGQDVALRCDPISGHVSLYWYRQALGQGPEFLTYFNYEAQQDKSGLPNDRFSAERPEGSISTLTIQRTEQRDSAMYRCASSRQGPNTGELFFGEGSRLTVL.

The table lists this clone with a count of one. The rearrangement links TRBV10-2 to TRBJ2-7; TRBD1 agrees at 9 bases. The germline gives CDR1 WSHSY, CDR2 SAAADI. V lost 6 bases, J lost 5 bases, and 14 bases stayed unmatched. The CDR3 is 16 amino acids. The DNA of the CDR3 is TGCGCCAGCAGCCATCCATCGGGACAGGGTGCTCACGAGCAGTACTTC. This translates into CASSHPSGQGAHEQYF.